This record looks at one TCR beta chain sequence and its context. Participants, about 18 to 89 years old, spanned approximately 25 US areas. Participants' reported clinical history set cohort assignment. Two negative PCRs, clearance, or symptom resolution characterized the recovered Cohort 3 donors. J lost 7 bases, V lost 1 base, and 9 bases had no gene match. The CDR3 has 16 residues. Germline V gene data show CDR1 as MGHRA and CDR2 as YSYEKL. The data were obtained in a study of blood T cell repertoires in COVID-19. As for the study in general: Spain, Italy and the United States supplied samples that represented acute and convalescent COVID-19.

Data came from immunoSEQ multiplex PCR; TCRdb stores just in-frame clones and leaves some out. Among about 250,000 clones listed, 85% to 90% were seen once. This TCR came from a young woman who had recovered from COVID-19. Sequenced: PBMCs or T cells enriched from blood (not recorded which). V usage is TRBV4-1 and J usage is TRBJ2-5; TRBD2 aligns across 10 bases. The CDR3 DNA reads TGCGCCAGCAGCCAAGTGAGAAGCGGGGGGGCCGGGACCCAGTACTTC. Translation: CASSQVRSGGAGTQYF.